This T cell receptor beta chain was profiled in a study of T cells in localized non-small cell lung cancer. Germline assignment: CDR1 LNHDA and CDR2 SQIVND (reference sequence). V was clipped by 10 bases and J by 2 bases, with 9 bases between them. The CDR3 consists of 11 residues. Produced via immunoSEQ multiplex PCR; TCRdb's table is partial and in-frame only. This table has about 35,000 clones, 75% to 95% appearing once. The material was peripheral blood mononuclear cells, obtained before any cancer treatment. The sequence was obtained from an older female donor with stage II lung adenocarcinoma. This chain uses TRBV19 with TRBJ2-7, with D uncertain. The CDR3 loop reads CATRSTYEQYF. CDR3 coding DNA: TGTGCCACGCGCTCTACCTACGAGCAGTACTTC. Combining the CDR3 with reference TRBV19 and TRBJ2-7 gives the whole variable domain DGGITQSPKYLFRKEGQNVTLSCEQNLNHDAMYWYRQDPGQGLRLIYYSQIVNDFQKGDIAEGYSVSREKKESFPLTVTSAQKNPTAFYLCATRSTYEQYFGPGTRLTVT.